This T cell receptor (beta chain) was found in a study of regulatory T cells in long-lasting Graves disease. CDR1 is SGDLS and CDR2 is YYNGEE in the germline V gene. V gave up 6 bases and J gave up 6 bases, with 24 bases separating them. The CDR3 has 16 amino acids. Construction of TCR beta libraries relied on iRepertoire HTBI primers and on Arm-PCR targeting CDR3 regions. TCRdb used MiXCR to reprocess the multiplex PCR reads, holding one entry per CDR3 protein. The sample includes approximately 540,000 distinct CDR3 sequences, about 11% of them seen just once. As concerns this clonotype: A far larger clone differs by one base, so this is likely a read error.

Time point of the sample: newly diagnosed GD, antithyroid drugs for less than 3 months. After RNA was extracted from PBMCs, the TCR library was made from it. These same data were also listed under a study on T cells in Graves' hyperthyroidism and ophthalmopathy.

Sample: peripheral blood mononuclear cells (PBMCs), taken at new diagnosis, from a patient treated with antithyroid drugs. This TCR came from a woman aged 25 to 45 with Graves disease. The chain employs TRBV9 and TRBJ1-2; tentative D call: TRBD1 (5 bases). The CDR3 nucleotides are TGTGCCAGCAATCCCCTCCACCGGGACCGCGGCGATGGCTACACCTTC. The encoded protein is CASNPLHRDRGDGYTF.